Below, 31 T cell receptor beta chains from the same sample are listed, as sequenced in a study of T cells after yellow fever vaccination. TCRdb reprocessed the 5' RACE reads via MiXCR and lists one record per CDR3 protein. The data show under 250,000 distinct CDR3 sequences, about 7.1% seen once. Material: CD4+ T cells sorted from PBMCs, obtained 15 days after the yellow fever booster vaccination. The receptors come from a man under 40 who received the YFV17D yellow fever vaccine.

V usage is TRBV12-3 or TRBV12-4 and J usage is TRBJ2-7; 7 nucleotides agree with TRBD1. Trimming took 5 bases from V and 6 from J; bases not matched to a gene: 10. The CDR3 has 14 amino acids. CDR3 bases: TGTGCCAGCAGTCTGACCACAGGGGTCGGCGAGCAGTACTTC. Amino acids: CASSLTTGVGEQYF.

The V gene is TRBV5-1, the J gene TRBJ2-7; D is unclear. V dropped 4 bases and J dropped 2 bases, with 10 bases sitting between them. This CDR3 comprises 13 residues. CDR1 SGHRS and CDR2 YFSETQ come from the germline V gene. DNA for the CDR3: TGCGCCAGCAGCATCGGGTCAACCTACGAGCAGTACTTC. Protein sequence: CASSIGSTYEQYF.

The chain links TRBV11-3 to TRBJ2-2; 10 bases fit TRBD2. The germline gives CDR1 SGHNT, CDR2 YENEEA. Trimming cost V 6 bases and J 6 bases; bases outside gene matches: 7. CDR3 length: 15 residues. The CDR3 nucleotides are TGTGCCAGCAGACGAGGGACTAGCGTTCCCGGGGAGCTGTTTTTT. The encoded protein is CASRRGTSVPGELFF.

This sequence joins TRBV12-3 or TRBV12-4 and TRBJ1-2, with TRBD1 matching over 9 bases. Germline trimming cut 4 bases from V and 4 bases from J; bases unmatched to any gene: 13. The CDR3 totals 17 residues. CDR3 nucleotides: TGTGCCAGCAGTTCCAATCTCAGGGACAGGGCCTTCTATGGCTACACCTTC. The encoded protein is CASSSNLRDRAFYGYTF.

This clonotype has a count of ten or more. The chain recombines TRBV4-3 with TRBJ1-1; D ambiguous. The CDR3 sequence is 15 residues long. Germline assignment: CDR1 LGHNA and CDR2 YSLEER. Trimming took off 1 base at V and 2 bases at J, with 11 bases between the two ends. This CDR3 reads CASSQGPSSNTEAFF. CDR3 in DNA: TGCGCCAGCAGCCAAGGTCCCTCGTCAAACACTGAAGCTTTCTTT.

This clonotype was observed many times. The chain's CDR3 is CASSQPGTGGNIQYF. As DNA, the CDR3 is TGTGCCAGCAGCCAGCCCGGGACAGGGGGAAACATTCAGTACTTC. The rearrangement uses TRBV14 and TRBJ2-4, with 11 positions matching TRBD1. Germline V gives CDR1 SGHDN, CDR2 FVKESK. V was clipped by 3 bases and J by 6 bases; unmatched bases: 4. CDR3 length: 15 residues.

CDR3 loop: CSARLAGALQETQYF. CDR3 nucleotide sequence: TGCAGTGCAAGACTAGCCGGGGCCCTCCAAGAGACCCAGTACTTC. The chain couples TRBV20-1 to TRBJ2-5; 7 positions match TRBD2. CDR1 is DFQATT, CDR2 SNEGSKA, per germline (reference sequence). The CDR3 loop spans 15 amino acids. V was clipped by 6 bases and J by 1 base; unmatched bases: 11.

This clonotype was counted between two and nine times. The CDR3 sequence: CSARGLAGATSTDTQYF. The DNA for the CDR3 is TGCAGTGCCAGGGGTCTAGCGGGTGCCACTAGCACAGATACGCAGTATTTT. The chain carries TRBV20-1 and TRBJ2-3, with 8 bases aligning to TRBD2. The CDR3 consists of 17 residues. Germline loops: CDR1 DFQATT, CDR2 SNEGSKA (reference sequence). V shed 6 bases, J shed 0 bases, and the junction held 14 bases outside the gene matches.

This clonotype showed up just a few times. The V call is TRBV28, the J call TRBJ1-2; D unclear. Between the trimmed V and J ends, which lost 6 bases and 4 bases, there was a span of 12 bases. The CDR3 consists of 13 residues. Per the germline V gene, CDR1 is MDHEN and CDR2 is SYDVKM. The CDR3 protein is CASRPSPSYGYTF. DNA of the CDR3: TGTGCCAGCAGGCCGTCTCCCTCCTATGGCTACACCTTC.

The genes are TRBV5-5 and TRBJ2-5, with 11 bases identical to TRBD2. Germline trimming cut 3 bases from V and 5 bases from J; bases unmatched to any gene: 9. The CDR3 length is 16 residues. Germline V CDR1 and CDR2: SGHKS, YYEKEE (reference sequence). The CDR3 region has the DNA TGTGCCAGCAGCTCTCAGCCGGGACTAGCGGCGGAGACCCAGTACTTC. This translates into CASSSQPGLAAETQYF.

The chain is built from TRBV20-1 and TRBJ2-3; 11 positions match TRBD2. The CDR3 totals 13 residues. Per germline, CDR1 DFQATT and CDR2 SNEGSKA (reference sequence). The V and J ends lost 6 bases and 6 bases, in that order; junction bases with no gene match: 5. CDR3 nucleotide sequence: TGCAGTGCAATAGCGGGAGGGAAGGATACGCAGTATTTT. Translation gives CSAIAGGKDTQYF.

This chain uses TRBV5-6 with TRBJ2-5, with 8 bases that match TRBD2. Germline CDR1 reads SGHDT; CDR2 reads YYEEEE. There are 16 residues in the CDR3. Germline trimming cut 2 bases from V and 0 bases from J; bases unmatched to any gene: 6. This chain's CDR3 is CASSLLAAQYQETQYF. Here the CDR3 DNA reads TGTGCCAGCAGCTTACTAGCGGCCCAGTACCAAGAGACCCAGTACTTC.

This clonotype was seen ten or more times. V gene TRBV6-1 combines with J gene TRBJ2-5; D is perhaps TRBD1 (7 bases). Germline values: CDR1 MNHNS, CDR2 SASEGT. The CDR3 spans 16 residues. Deletions cut 7 bases from V and 2 bases from J, with 20 bases between. The CDR3 region is CASKRAGGLGQETQYF. CDR3 DNA sequence: TGTGCCAGCAAGAGAGCAGGGGGACTTGGTCAAGAGACCCAGTACTTC.

This clonotype was detected only a few times. The CDR3 spells CATSVQGYGANVLTF. CDR3 in DNA: TGTGCCACCAGCGTACAGGGATATGGGGCCAACGTCCTGACTTTC. The rearrangement uses TRBV15 and TRBJ2-6; possible D gene TRBD1, 6 bases. V shed 5 bases and J shed 3 bases, with 11 bases lying between them. Germline CDR1 and CDR2: LNHNV and YYDKDF (reference sequence). The CDR3 extends over 15 amino acids.

The chain couples TRBV6-5 to TRBJ2-3, with TRBD1 matching 8 bases. CDR3 length: 18 amino acids. The V gene end was trimmed by 2 bases and the J gene end by 3 bases; junction bases not matched to a gene: 13. Germline loops: CDR1 MNHEY, CDR2 SVGAGI. Here the CDR3 reads CASSYGRNPGQVTDTQYF. The CDR3 bases are TGTGCCAGCAGTTACGGTCGAAATCCGGGACAGGTAACAGATACGCAGTATTTT.

This clonotype was seen at least ten times. The chain carries TRBV12-3 or TRBV12-4 and TRBJ1-1, with D possibly matching TRBD1 (5 bases). Trimming removed 3 bases at V and 10 bases at J, with 9 bases between. The CDR3 loop spans 11 amino acids. CDR3 amino acids: CASSFSGGAFF. In DNA form, the CDR3 reads TGTGCCAGCAGTTTTTCGGGGGGAGCTTTCTTT.

This clonotype was counted ten times or more. The chain combines TRBV5-1 with TRBJ2-1; 12 bases match TRBD2. Germline V gene lookup returns CDR1 SGHRS and CDR2 YFSETQ. The V and J ends lost 1 base and 7 bases, in that order; junction bases with no gene match: 6. This CDR3 is built from 16 residues. In DNA form, the CDR3 reads TGCGCCAGCAGCTTGAGGACTAGCGGGGAATCTAATGAGCAGTTCTTC. Encoded protein: CASSLRTSGESNEQFF.

J is TRBJ1-6 and V is TRBV6-5; D remains ambiguous. The V gene's germline CDR1 is MNHEY and CDR2 SVGAGI. The CDR3 is 12 amino acids. Trimming pared 0 bases from V and 7 bases from J, leaving 1 base between. CDR3 sequence: CASSYSNSPLHF. The DNA for the CDR3 is TGTGCCAGCAGTTACTCGAATTCACCCCTCCACTTT.

The rearrangement joins TRBV20-1 to TRBJ2-1; 9 nucleotides match TRBD1. CDR1 DFQATT and CDR2 SNEGSKA come from the germline V gene (reference sequence). With 8 bases clipped from V and 7 bases from J, the junction kept 9 bases outside the gene matches. This CDR3 region has 13 residues. The CDR3 nucleotides read TGCAGTCCGTCGGGACAGGGAAAGAATGAGCAGTTCTTC. This encodes CSPSGQGKNEQFF.

This clonotype was found a few times. The chain links TRBV7-2 to TRBJ2-2, with 7 bases aligning to TRBD2. This CDR3 contains 18 residues. CDR1 is SGHTA, CDR2 FQGNSA, per germline. V shed 0 bases and J 4 bases; nucleotides not matched to a gene: 11. This CDR3 is CASSLALRGGSGTGELFF. In DNA form, the CDR3 reads TGTGCCAGCAGCTTAGCGCTAAGGGGCGGGAGTGGCACCGGGGAGCTGTTTTTT.

This clonotype was counted at least ten times. This chain uses TRBV7-2 with TRBJ2-7, with 8 nucleotides matching TRBD2. Germline V gene sequence: CDR1 SGHTA, CDR2 FQGNSA. This CDR3 spans 13 amino acids. The J segment lost 4 bases and the V segment lost 2 bases, leaving 1 base of the junction unmatched. The CDR3 protein is CASSLQREYEQYF. The CDR3 region has the DNA TGTGCCAGCAGCTTACAGCGGGAGTACGAGCAGTACTTC. Drawing the rest from reference TRBV7-2 and TRBJ2-7, the complete variable domain is GAGVSQSPSNKVTEKGKDVELRCDPISGHTALYWYRQSLGQGLEFLIYFQGNSAPDKSGLPSDRFSAERTGGSVSTLTIQRTQQEDSAVYLCASSLQREYEQYFGPGTRLTVT.

The table lists this clonotype with many counts. The rearrangement uses TRBV20-1 and TRBJ2-2, with 8 bases lining up with TRBD2. V lost 3 bases, J lost 4 bases, and 4 bases stayed unmatched. The CDR3 is 14 amino acids. Germline V gene lookup returns CDR1 DFQATT and CDR2 SNEGSKA (reference sequence). The CDR3 is CSASRLAGTGELFF. The DNA of the CDR3 is TGCAGTGCTAGTCGTCTAGCGGGCACCGGGGAGCTGTTTTTT.

This clonotype has at least ten counts. This chain connects TRBV21-1 to TRBJ2-2. TRBV21-1 is a pseudogene segment. The CDR3 has 18 amino acids. The CDR3 sequence: CASSKAYYGRWNTGELFF. The CDR3 region has the DNA TGTGCCAGCAGCAAAGCCTATTACGGAAGATGGAACACCGGGGAGCTGTTTTTT.

This clonotype was counted at least ten times. This chain links TRBV12-3 or TRBV12-4 with TRBJ2-1, with D unresolved. V lost 5 bases to trimming and J lost 10 bases, with 12 bases between them. This CDR3 spans 12 amino acids. The CDR3: CASSRLRREQFF. In DNA form, the CDR3 reads TGTGCCAGCAGTCGCCTCCGCAGAGAGCAGTTCTTC.

In its sample, this clonotype was seen many times. The V gene is TRBV20-1, the J gene TRBJ2-1, with 7 bases that match TRBD2. V gave up 8 bases and J gave up 9 bases; unmatched junction bases: 19. The germline V gene encodes CDR1 DFQATT and CDR2 SNEGSKA (reference sequence). The CDR3 spans 15 residues. In DNA form, the CDR3 reads TGCAGTACGAACTTAGGCGGGAGTCCTGGAATTGAGCAGTTCTTC. Its translation: CSTNLGGSPGIEQFF.

In its sample, this clonotype was seen a few times. The genes are TRBV18 and TRBJ1-2; maybe TRBD1 (5 bases). Germline V lookup: CDR1 KGHSH, CDR2 LQKENI. Trimming cost V 4 bases and J 3 bases, with 15 bases left between them. This CDR3 comprises 15 residues. CDR3 protein: CASSRTSPGDYGYTF. CDR3 bases: TGTGCCAGCTCACGGACAAGCCCAGGAGACTATGGCTACACCTTC.

The genes are TRBV6-2 or TRBV6-3 and TRBJ2-5; perhaps TRBD2 as D (6 bases). V was clipped by 9 bases and J by 5 bases, with 16 bases between them. The CDR3 runs to 13 residues. Per the germline V gene, CDR1 is MNHEY and CDR2 is SVGEGT. CDR3 loop: CASKTGDEETQYF. DNA for the CDR3: TGTGCCAGTAAAACGGGAGATGAGGAGACCCAGTACTTC.

This clonotype was picked up a small number of times. The CDR3 nucleotides read TGTGCCACCAGTGAGCCGGGACGGAACCATGGCTACACCTTC. This codes for CATSEPGRNHGYTF. The chain joins TRBV24-1 to TRBJ1-2; tentatively, D is TRBD1 (5 bases). V was shortened by 4 bases and J by 6 bases, with 14 bases between the two germline ends. The CDR3 runs to 14 residues. Germline CDR1 is KGHDR and CDR2 is SFDVKD.

The chain employs TRBV30 and TRBJ2-7; possibly TRBD1 or TRBD2 for D (6 bases each). CDR3 length: 14 amino acids. Germline CDR1 reads GTSNPN; CDR2 reads SVGIG (reference sequence). V was trimmed by 0 bases and J by 5 bases, leaving 14 bases between them. The CDR3 DNA sequence: TGTGCCTGGAGTGTAGTAGGGGGGTTAAACGAGCAGTACTTC. It is translated as CAWSVVGGLNEQYF.

V usage is TRBV12-3 or TRBV12-4 and J usage is TRBJ1-6, with 7 bases matching TRBD1. The length of the CDR3 is 14 residues. Trimming removed 3 bases from V and 9 bases from J; junction bases left unmatched: 5. DNA of the CDR3: TGTGCCAGCAGTTTCAGGACAGGCGGTTCACCCCTCCACTTT. It codes for CASSFRTGGSPLHF.

The chain uses TRBV7-8 and TRBJ2-3; possibly TRBD2 for D (6 bases). The CDR3 is 15 amino acids. V gave up 2 bases and J gave up 4 bases, with 13 bases separating them. Germline V gene data show CDR1 as SGHVS and CDR2 as FQNEAQ. Here the CDR3 DNA reads TGTGCCAGCAGCTTATCCACCCCGGGGGCAGATACGCAGTATTTT. Amino acid sequence: CASSLSTPGADTQYF.